Each of the 12 T cell receptor beta chains below was sequenced from the same sample in a study of CD8 T cells in Susac syndrome. When the RNA was reverse transcribed, random hexamers were used with an input of roughly 0.45 to 1 ug. TCRdb re-called the immunoSEQ multiplex PCR reads with MiXCR, one entry per CDR3 protein. Here the sample spans around 160,000 distinct CDR3 sequences, roughly 93% being singletons. The sequenced sample consisted of CD4+ T cells from PBMCs. The receptor set was obtained from a human donor in good health.

This clonotype has a single count. The V and J genes are TRBV19 and TRBJ1-5; 7 bases map to TRBD1. J was trimmed by 2 bases and V by 8 bases; bases with no gene match: 9. The germline CDR1 and CDR2 sequences are LNHDA and SQIVND (reference sequence). The CDR3 spans 15 residues. The CDR3, as DNA: TGTGCCAGTCAAAAAACAGGGGAGGGCAATCAGCCCCAGCATTTT. Amino acid sequence: CASQKTGEGNQPQHF.

The chain combines TRBV6-1 with TRBJ1-2; TRBD1 matches at 7 bases. The germline V gene has CDR1 MNHNS and CDR2 SASEGT. V was pared by 5 bases and J by 8 bases, with 17 bases of the junction left unmatched. CDR3 size: 16 residues. CDR3 in amino acids: CASSPPRQGIASGYTF. The CDR3, as DNA: TGTGCCAGCAGTCCCCCGCGACAGGGTATAGCGAGCGGCTACACCTTC.

This clonotype was seen just once. CDR3 nucleotides: TGCAGTGCTGGCTCCCGGACTAGCGTTTATACGCAGTATTTT. Translated, it gives CSAGSRTSVYTQYF. The chain uses TRBV20-1 and TRBJ2-3, with 9 bases fitting TRBD2. The junction had 10 bases not matched to a gene; V was cut back by 5 bases and J by 7 bases. CDR3 length: 14 residues. CDR1 DFQATT and CDR2 SNEGSKA come from the germline V gene (reference sequence).

CDR3 bases: TGCAGCGCCCAGGAGGACGTATACAATGAGCAGTTCTTC. It encodes CSAQEDVYNEQFF. The genes are TRBV29-1 and TRBJ2-1, with a tentative D call TRBD2 (5 bases). V lost 7 bases and J 4 bases, leaving 14 bases between the germline ends. The CDR3 extends over 13 amino acids. CDR1 SQVTM and CDR2 ANQGSEA come from the germline V gene.

The J gene is TRBJ2-1, the V gene TRBV12-3 or TRBV12-4, with D possibly being TRBD2 (5 bases). The CDR3 runs to 16 residues. V shed 5 bases and J shed 5 bases, with 19 bases lying between them. This CDR3 is CASSRTGPGGNNEQFF. The CDR3 coding sequence is TGTGCCAGCAGTCGAACCGGCCCCGGAGGCAACAATGAGCAGTTCTTC.

This clonotype showed up just once. The chain links TRBV4-1 to TRBJ1-2, with 7 bases identical to TRBD1. Germline CDR1 reads MGHRA; CDR2 reads YSYEKL. Trimming removed 4 bases from V and 2 bases from J; junction bases left unmatched: 4. The CDR3 covers 14 residues. The CDR3 protein is CASSRQGGNYGYTF. The DNA for the CDR3 is TGCGCCAGCAGCCGTCAGGGGGGGAACTATGGCTACACCTTC.

The chain couples TRBV6-1 to TRBJ2-6, with D unresolved. Germline CDR1 and CDR2: MNHNS and SASEGT. Trimming removed 8 bases at V and 8 bases at J, with 13 bases between. The CDR3 covers 13 residues. The CDR3 coding sequence is TGTGCCAGCGTACAAACCGAGCCCAACGTCCTGACTTTC. It specifies CASVQTEPNVLTF.

V and J are TRBV6-1 and TRBJ1-3, with D uncertain. Germline V CDR1 and CDR2: MNHNS, SASEGT. This CDR3 contains 17 residues. Trimming stripped 2 bases from V and 0 bases from J, with 14 bases between. The CDR3 region has the DNA TGTGCCAGCAGTGAACGGTCTGGCGCAGACTCTGGAAACACCATATATTTT. It yields the protein CASSERSGADSGNTIYF.

This chain links TRBV7-9 with TRBJ1-1; D might be TRBD1 (6 bases). CDR1 and CDR2 (germline): SEHNR, FQNEAQ (reference sequence). Trimming cost V 5 bases and J 0 bases, with 16 bases left between them. This CDR3 contains 16 residues. As DNA, the CDR3 is TGTGCCAGCAGCCCGGGGATCGGGACAATGAACACTGAAGCTTTCTTT. Protein: CASSPGIGTMNTEAFF.

The V gene is TRBV7-2, the J gene TRBJ2-7, with 9 bases aligning to TRBD1. The CDR3 runs to 15 residues. V was clipped by 5 bases and J by 4 bases; unmatched bases: 9. Looked up from germline, CDR1 is SGHTA and CDR2 is FQGNSA. DNA for the CDR3: TGTGCCAGCAGCGTGGGACAGGGAGGGATTTACGAGCAGTACTTC. Amino acids: CASSVGQGGIYEQYF.

The gene calls are TRBV7-9 and TRBJ1-1; D not resolved. The V end was cut by 1 base, the J end by 0 bases, with 9 bases between. The CDR3 consists of 15 residues. Germline V gene data show CDR1 as SEHNR and CDR2 as FQNEAQ (reference sequence). CDR3 DNA: TGTGCCAGCAGCTTAGGGGTATGGTTGAACACTGAAGCTTTCTTT. Encoded protein: CASSLGVWLNTEAFF.

The J gene is TRBJ2-5, the V gene TRBV6-5; 14 bases agree with TRBD2. The CDR3 runs 16 residues. Germline V gives CDR1 MNHEY, CDR2 SVGAGI. V gave up 3 bases and J gave up 1 base; unmatched junction bases: 1. The CDR3 loop reads CASSYGTSGGQETQYF. The CDR3 DNA follows: TGTGCCAGCAGTTATGGGACTAGCGGGGGCCAAGAGACCCAGTACTTC.